This T cell receptor beta chain was found in a study of OX40 agonist ivuxolimab in advanced cancers. Study as a whole: Among those enrolled, mean age was roughly 62 years (range about 20 to 79) and 75% to 85% were male. Study results and limitations: There were, on average, more expanded clones in CD8+ T cells than in CD4+. Expanded peripheral T cells had an undetermined antigen specificity.

Looked up from germline, CDR1 is MGHRA and CDR2 is YSYEKL. There are 17 residues in the CDR3. V trimming: 3 bases; J trimming: 1 base; junction bases outside the gene matches: 9. The data were produced by immunoSEQ multiplex PCR, yet TCRdb's version contains in-frame clones alone and is incomplete. Here the sample spans about 58,000 clones, about 82% being singletons. Note on this clone: Its antigen is as yet unknown.

Sample: CD4+ or CD8+ T cells sorted from blood, taken in a trial of the OX40 agonist ivuxolimab. This receptor was identified in an adult with an advanced solid tumor such as melanoma, head and neck, liver or kidney cancer. The J gene is TRBJ1-5, the V gene TRBV4-1; 7 positions match TRBD1. The CDR3 reads CASSHNARGTSNQPQHF. The CDR3 nucleotides are TGCGCCAGCAGCCACAATGCCAGGGGGACCAGCAATCAGCCCCAGCATTTT.